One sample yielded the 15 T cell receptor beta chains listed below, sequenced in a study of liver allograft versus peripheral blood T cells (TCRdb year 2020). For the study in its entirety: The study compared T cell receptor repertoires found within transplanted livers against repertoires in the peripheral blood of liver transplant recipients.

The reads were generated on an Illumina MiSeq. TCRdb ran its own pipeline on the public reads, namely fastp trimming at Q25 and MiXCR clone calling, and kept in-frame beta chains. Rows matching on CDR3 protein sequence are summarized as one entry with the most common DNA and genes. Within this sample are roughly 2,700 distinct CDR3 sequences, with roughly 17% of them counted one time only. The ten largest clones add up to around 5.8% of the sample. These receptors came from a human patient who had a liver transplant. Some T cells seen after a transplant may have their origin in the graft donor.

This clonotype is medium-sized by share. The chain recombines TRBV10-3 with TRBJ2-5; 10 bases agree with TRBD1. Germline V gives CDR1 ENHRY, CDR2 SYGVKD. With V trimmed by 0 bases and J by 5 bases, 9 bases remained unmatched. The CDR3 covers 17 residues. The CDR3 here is CAISESMGQGFDETQYF. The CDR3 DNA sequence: TGTGCCATCAGTGAGTCGATGGGACAGGGGTTCGACGAGACCCAGTACTTC.

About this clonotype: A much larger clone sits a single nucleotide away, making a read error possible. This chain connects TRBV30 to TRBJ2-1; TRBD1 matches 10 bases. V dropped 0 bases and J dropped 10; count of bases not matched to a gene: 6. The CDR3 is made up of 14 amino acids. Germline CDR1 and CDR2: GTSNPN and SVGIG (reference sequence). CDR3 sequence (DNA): TGTGCCTGGAGTGTTAAGGGACAGGGGAGGGAGCAGTTCTTC. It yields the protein CAWSVKGQGREQFF.

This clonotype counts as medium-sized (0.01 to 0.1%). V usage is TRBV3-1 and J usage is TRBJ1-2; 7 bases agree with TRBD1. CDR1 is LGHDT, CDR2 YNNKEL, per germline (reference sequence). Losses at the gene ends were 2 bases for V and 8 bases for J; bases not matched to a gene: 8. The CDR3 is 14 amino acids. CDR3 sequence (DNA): TGTGCCAGCAGCCAATCCGACAGGGTAAAGGGCTACACCTTC. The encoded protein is CASSQSDRVKGYTF.

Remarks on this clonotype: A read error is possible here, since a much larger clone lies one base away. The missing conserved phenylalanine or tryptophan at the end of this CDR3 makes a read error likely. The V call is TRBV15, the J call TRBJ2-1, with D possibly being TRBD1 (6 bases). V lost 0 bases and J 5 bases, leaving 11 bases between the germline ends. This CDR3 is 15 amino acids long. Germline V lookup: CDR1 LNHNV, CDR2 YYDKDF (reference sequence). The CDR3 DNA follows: TGTGCCACCAGCAGAGATCTGGGGGCACACAATGAGCAGTTCTCC. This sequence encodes CATSRDLGAHNEQFS.

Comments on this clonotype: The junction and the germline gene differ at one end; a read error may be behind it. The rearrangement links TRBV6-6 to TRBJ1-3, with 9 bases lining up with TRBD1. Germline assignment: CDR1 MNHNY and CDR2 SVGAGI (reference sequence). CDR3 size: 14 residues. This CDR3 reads CTIRRTGAVNTIHF. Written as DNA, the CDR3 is TGTACAATCCGTCGGACAGGGGCTGTAAACACCATACATTTT.

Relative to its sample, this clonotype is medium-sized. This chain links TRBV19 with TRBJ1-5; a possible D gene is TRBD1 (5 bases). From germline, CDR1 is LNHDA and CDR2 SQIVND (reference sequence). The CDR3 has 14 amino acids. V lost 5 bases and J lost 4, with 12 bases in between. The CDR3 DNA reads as TGTGCCAGTAGTCAGGCCGGGGGTAATCAGCCCCAGCATTTT. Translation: CASSQAGGNQPQHF.

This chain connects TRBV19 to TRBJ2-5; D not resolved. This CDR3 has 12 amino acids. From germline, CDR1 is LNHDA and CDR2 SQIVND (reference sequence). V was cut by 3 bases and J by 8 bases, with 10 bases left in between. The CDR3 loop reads CASSIVGATQYF. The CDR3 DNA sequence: TGTGCCAGTAGTATTGTGGGCGCAACCCAGTACTTC.

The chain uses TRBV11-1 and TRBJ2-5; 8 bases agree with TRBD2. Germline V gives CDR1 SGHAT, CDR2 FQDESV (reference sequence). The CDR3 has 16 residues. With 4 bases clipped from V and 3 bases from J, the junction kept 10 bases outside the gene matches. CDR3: CASSSLAGLKEETQYF. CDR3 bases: TGTGCCAGCAGCTCCCTAGCGGGCCTAAAGGAAGAGACCCAGTACTTC.

CDR3 coding DNA: TGTGCCAGCAGTGGCTCTAGCGGGAGTGGTGATGAGCAGTACTTC. As protein: CASSGSSGSGDEQYF. The rearrangement joins TRBV25-1 to TRBJ2-7; 10 nucleotides match TRBD2. The CDR3 runs to 15 residues. Per germline, CDR1 MGHDK and CDR2 SYGVNS. V shed 4 bases, J shed 7 bases, and the junction held 10 bases outside the gene matches.

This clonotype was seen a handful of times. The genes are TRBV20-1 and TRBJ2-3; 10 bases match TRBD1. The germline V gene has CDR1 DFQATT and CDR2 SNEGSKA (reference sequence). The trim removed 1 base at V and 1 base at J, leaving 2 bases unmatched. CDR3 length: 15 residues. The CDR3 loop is CSARGGTGGTDTQYF. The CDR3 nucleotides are TGCAGTGCTAGAGGAGGGACAGGGGGCACAGATACGCAGTATTTT.

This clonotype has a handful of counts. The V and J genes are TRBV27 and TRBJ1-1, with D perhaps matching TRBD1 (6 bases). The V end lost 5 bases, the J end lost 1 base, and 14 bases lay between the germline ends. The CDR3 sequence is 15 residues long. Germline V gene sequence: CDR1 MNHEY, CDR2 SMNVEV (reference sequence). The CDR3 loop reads CASSRYRVPNTEAFF. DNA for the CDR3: TGTGCCAGCAGTCGGTACAGGGTTCCGAACACTGAAGCTTTCTTT.

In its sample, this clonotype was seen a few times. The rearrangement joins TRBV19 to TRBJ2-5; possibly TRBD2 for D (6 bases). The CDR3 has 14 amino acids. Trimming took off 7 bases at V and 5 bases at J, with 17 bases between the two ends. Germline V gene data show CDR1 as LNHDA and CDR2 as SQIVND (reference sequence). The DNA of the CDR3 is TGTGCCAGTACCCACCGGGCGGGGACGGAGACCCAGTACTTC. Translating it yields CASTHRAGTETQYF.

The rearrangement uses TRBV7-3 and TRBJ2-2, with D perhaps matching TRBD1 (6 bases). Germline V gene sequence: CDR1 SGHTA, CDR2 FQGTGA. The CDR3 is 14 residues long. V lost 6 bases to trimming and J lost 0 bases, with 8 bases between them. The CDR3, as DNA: TGTGCCAGCAGGCAGGGGACGAACACCGGGGAGCTGTTTTTT. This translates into CASRQGTNTGELFF.

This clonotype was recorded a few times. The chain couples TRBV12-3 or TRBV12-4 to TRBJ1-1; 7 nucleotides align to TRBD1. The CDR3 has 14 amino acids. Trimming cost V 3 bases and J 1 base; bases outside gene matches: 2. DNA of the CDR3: TGTGCCAGCAGTTTCCGGACAGGGAACACTGAAGCTTTCTTT. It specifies CASSFRTGNTEAFF.

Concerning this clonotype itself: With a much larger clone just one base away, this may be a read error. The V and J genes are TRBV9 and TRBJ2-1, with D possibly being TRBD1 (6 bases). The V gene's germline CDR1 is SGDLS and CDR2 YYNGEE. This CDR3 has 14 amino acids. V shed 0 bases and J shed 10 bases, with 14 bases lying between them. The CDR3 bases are TGTGCCAGCAGCGTAGCGAACAGGGAGAAGGAGCAGTTCTTC. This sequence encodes CASSVANREKEQFF.